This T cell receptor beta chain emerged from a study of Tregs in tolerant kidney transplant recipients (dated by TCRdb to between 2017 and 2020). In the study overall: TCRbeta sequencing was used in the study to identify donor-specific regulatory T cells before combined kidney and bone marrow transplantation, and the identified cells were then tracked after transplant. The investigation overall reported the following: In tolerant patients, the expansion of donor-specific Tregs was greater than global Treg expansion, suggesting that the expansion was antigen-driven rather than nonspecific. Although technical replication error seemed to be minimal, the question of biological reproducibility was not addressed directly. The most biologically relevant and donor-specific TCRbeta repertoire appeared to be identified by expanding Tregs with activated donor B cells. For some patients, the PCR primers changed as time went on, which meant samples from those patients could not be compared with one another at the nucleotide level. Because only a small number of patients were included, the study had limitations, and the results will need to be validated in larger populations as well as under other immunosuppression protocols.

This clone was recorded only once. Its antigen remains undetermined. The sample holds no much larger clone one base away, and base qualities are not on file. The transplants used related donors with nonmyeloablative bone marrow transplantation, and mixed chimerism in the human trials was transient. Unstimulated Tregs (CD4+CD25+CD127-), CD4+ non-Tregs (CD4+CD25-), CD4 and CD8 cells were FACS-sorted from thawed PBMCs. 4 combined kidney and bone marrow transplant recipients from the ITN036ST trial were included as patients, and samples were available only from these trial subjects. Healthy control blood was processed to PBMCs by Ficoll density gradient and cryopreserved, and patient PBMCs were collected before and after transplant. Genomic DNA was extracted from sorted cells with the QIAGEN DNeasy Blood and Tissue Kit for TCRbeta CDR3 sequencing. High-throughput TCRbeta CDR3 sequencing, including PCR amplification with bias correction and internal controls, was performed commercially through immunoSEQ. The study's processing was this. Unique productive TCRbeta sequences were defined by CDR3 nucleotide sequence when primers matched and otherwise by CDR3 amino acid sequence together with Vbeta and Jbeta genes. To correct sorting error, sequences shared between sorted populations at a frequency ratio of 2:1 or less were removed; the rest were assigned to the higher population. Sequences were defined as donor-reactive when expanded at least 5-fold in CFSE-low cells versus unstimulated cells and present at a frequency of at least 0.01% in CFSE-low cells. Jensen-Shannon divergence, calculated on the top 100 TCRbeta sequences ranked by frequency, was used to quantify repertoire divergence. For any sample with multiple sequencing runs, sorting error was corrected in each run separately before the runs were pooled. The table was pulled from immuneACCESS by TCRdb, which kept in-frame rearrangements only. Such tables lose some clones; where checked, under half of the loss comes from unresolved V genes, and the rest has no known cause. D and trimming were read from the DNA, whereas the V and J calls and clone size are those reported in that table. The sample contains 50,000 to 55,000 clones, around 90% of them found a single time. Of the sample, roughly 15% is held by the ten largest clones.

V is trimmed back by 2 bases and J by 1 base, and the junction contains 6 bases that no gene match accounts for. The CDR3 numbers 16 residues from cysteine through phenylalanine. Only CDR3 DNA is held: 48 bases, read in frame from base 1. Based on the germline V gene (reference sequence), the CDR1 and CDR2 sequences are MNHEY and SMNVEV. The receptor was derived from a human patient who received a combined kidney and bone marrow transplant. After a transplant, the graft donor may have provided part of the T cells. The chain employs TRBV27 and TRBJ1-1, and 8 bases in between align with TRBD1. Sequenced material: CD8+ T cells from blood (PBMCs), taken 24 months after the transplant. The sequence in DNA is TGTGCCAGCAGTTTAGACTCAGGGGGCCCGAACACTGAAGCTTTCTTT. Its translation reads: CASSLDSGGPNTEAFF.